Shown below are 24 T cell receptor beta chains from a single sample sequenced in a study of blood T cell repertoires in COVID-19. The repertoire was sequenced with immunoSEQ multiplex PCR; TCRdb's copy has only in-frame clones and lacks some. The sample records around 92,000 clones, roughly 82% being singletons. The sequenced sample consisted of peripheral blood. These receptors all come from a human donor in a cohort sampled during active COVID-19.

This chain uses TRBV24-1 with TRBJ1-2, with TRBD1 identical over 9 bases. V lost 4 bases and J lost 1; bases outside the gene matches: 6. CDR3 length: 16 amino acids. The germline CDR1 and CDR2 sequences are KGHDR and SFDVKD. The CDR3 DNA follows: TGTGCCACCAGTGACTCAGGGACAGGGAGTAACTATGGCTACACCTTC. Protein product: CATSDSGTGSNYGYTF.

The rearrangement links TRBV12-3 or TRBV12-4 to TRBJ2-3; tentative D call: TRBD2 (6 bases). Deletions cut 9 bases from V and 3 bases from J, with 13 bases between. The CDR3 has 13 residues. CDR3 amino acids: CASRGSGTDTQYF. The DNA for the CDR3 is TGTGCCAGTCGGGGGTCAGGAACAGATACGCAGTATTTT.

This clone was observed once. This rearrangement joins TRBV5-6 to TRBJ2-7; D uncertain. Trimming removed 0 bases from V and 4 bases from J, with 8 bases in between. The CDR3 is 13 amino acids. Germline CDR1 reads SGHDT; CDR2 reads YYEEEE. For the CDR3, the DNA is TGTGCCAGCAGCTTGGGACTTTTTTACGAGCAGTACTTC. Translating gives CASSLGLFYEQYF.

The chain is built from TRBV11-2 and TRBJ2-7; D remains unclear. Germline CDR1 is SGHAT and CDR2 is FQNNGV. Trimming pared 1 base from V and 3 bases from J, leaving 13 bases between. CDR3 length equals 15 residues. CDR3 DNA: TGTGCCAGCAGCTTAGTATTAGGCGGAAACTACGAGCAGTACTTC. It translates to CASSLVLGGNYEQYF.

V is TRBV4-3 and J is TRBJ1-2; maybe TRBD1 (5 bases). The germline V gene encodes CDR1 LGHNA and CDR2 YSLEER. The CDR3 spans 15 residues. Trimming left V 3 bases short and J 8 bases short, with 19 bases between. CDR3 amino acids: CASSHLDSLLMGYTF. The CDR3 DNA sequence: TGCGCCAGCAGCCACCTCGACAGCCTCCTTATGGGCTACACCTTC.

The chain has TRBV3-1 (or the pseudogene TRBV3-2) and TRBJ2-5; a possible D gene is TRBD2 (5 bases). Germline V gives CDR1 LGHDT, CDR2 YNNKEL (reference sequence). This CDR3 has 13 residues. V was trimmed by 0 bases and J by 7 bases, leaving 9 bases between them. In nucleotides, the CDR3 is TGTGCCAGCAGCCAAGACCCGGCGGGGACCCAGTACTTC. Translation: CASSQDPAGTQYF.

This clone was counted only a few times. V gene TRBV7-2 combines with J gene TRBJ1-5; unclear D gene. CDR3 length: 17 residues. The germline V gene has CDR1 SGHTA and CDR2 FQGNSA. Trimming shortened V by 1 base and J by 0 bases, and 13 bases separated the two germline ends. Written as DNA, the CDR3 is TGTGCCAGCAGCTTAGTGGGAGGCTTCGATAGCAATCAGCCCCAGCATTTT. Translated: CASSLVGGFDSNQPQHF.

The V and J genes are TRBV4-3 and TRBJ2-3; 9 bases align to TRBD2. With 0 bases clipped from V and 6 bases from J, the junction kept 7 bases outside the gene matches. Germline V gene data show CDR1 as LGHNA and CDR2 as YSLEER. This CDR3 spans 16 amino acids. The CDR3 DNA reads as TGCGCCAGCAGCCAAGATAGCGGGAGCACCAAGGATACGCAGTATTTT. This sequence encodes CASSQDSGSTKDTQYF.

The CDR3 sequence: CASSQDAGTNTDTQYF. The CDR3 DNA follows: TGCGCCAGCAGCCAAGACGCCGGGACTAACACAGATACGCAGTATTTT. V is TRBV4-3 and J is TRBJ2-3; TRBD2 matches at 7 bases. The CDR3 has 16 residues. CDR1 LGHNA and CDR2 YSLEER come from the germline V gene. After removal of 0 bases from V and 2 bases from J, the junction contained 5 bases not matched to a gene.

The rearrangement links TRBV5-6 to TRBJ2-1; D remains ambiguous. The V end lost 4 bases, the J end lost 7 bases, and 6 bases lay between the germline ends. The germline CDR1 and CDR2 sequences are SGHDT and YYEEEE. This CDR3 spans 11 amino acids. CDR3 bases: TGTGCCAGCAGCCGCAGGAATGAGCAGTTCTTC. This gives the protein CASSRRNEQFF.

This chain connects TRBV11-2 to TRBJ1-6; 7 bases match TRBD1. Germline CDR1 is SGHAT and CDR2 is FQNNGV. The V and J ends lost 1 base and 8 bases, in that order; junction bases with no gene match: 2. There are 14 residues in the CDR3. This chain's CDR3 is CASSLGGQHSPLHF. The DNA for the CDR3 is TGTGCCAGCAGCTTAGGGGGACAGCATTCACCCCTCCACTTT.

The V and J genes are TRBV9 and TRBJ2-1; 8 nucleotides match TRBD1. Germline loops: CDR1 SGDLS, CDR2 YYNGEE. Trimming took 3 bases from V and 8 from J; bases not matched to a gene: 10. The CDR3 extends over 15 amino acids. This CDR3 reads CASSANGQGRDEQFF. CDR3 nucleotides: TGTGCCAGCAGCGCAAACGGACAGGGTAGGGATGAGCAGTTCTTC.

This chain uses TRBV3-1 (or the pseudogene TRBV3-2) with TRBJ2-1; TRBD2 aligns across 9 bases. Germline CDR1 and CDR2: LGHDT and YNNKEL (reference sequence). The J segment lost 8 bases and the V segment lost 0 bases, leaving 11 bases of the junction unmatched. The CDR3 loop spans 17 amino acids. Here the CDR3 reads CASSQESSGIPVDEQFF. In DNA, the CDR3 is TGTGCCAGCAGCCAAGAATCTAGCGGGATCCCCGTCGATGAGCAGTTCTTC.

The chain is built from TRBV6-5 and TRBJ1-4, with a weak D call TRBD1 (5 bases). Germline CDR1 reads MNHEY; CDR2 reads SVGAGI. V was cut by 5 bases and J by 7 bases, with 5 bases left in between. This CDR3 has 11 amino acids. The CDR3 coding sequence is TGTGCCAGCAGTACAGGTGAAAAACTGTTTTTT. This gives the protein CASSTGEKLFF.

The CDR3 sequence: CASSAIPSGGSGEQFF. The CDR3 DNA is TGTGCCAGCAGTGCCATACCCAGCGGCGGGAGTGGTGAGCAGTTCTTC. This chain uses TRBV28 with TRBJ2-1, with TRBD2 identical over 7 bases. Trimming cost V 5 bases and J 9 bases; bases outside gene matches: 16. Germline values: CDR1 MDHEN, CDR2 SYDVKM. The CDR3 loop spans 16 amino acids.

This chain uses TRBV19 with TRBJ2-1; TRBD2 matches at 8 bases. J gave up 4 bases and V 4 bases, and 9 bases lay outside the gene matches. CDR3 length equals 16 residues. Germline CDR1 reads LNHDA; CDR2 reads SQIVND (reference sequence). Written as DNA, the CDR3 is TGTGCCAGTAGTAGGTCGGGGGGGAACAATTACAATGAGCAGTTCTTC. Its translation: CASSRSGGNNYNEQFF.

This clone was counted a single time. This sequence joins TRBV28 and TRBJ1-5; D gene unclear. CDR3 length: 13 amino acids. Germline loops: CDR1 MDHEN, CDR2 SYDVKM. The V end lost 6 bases, the J end lost 0 bases, and 6 bases lay between the germline ends. The CDR3 region has the DNA TGTGCCAGCAGCCCGGTTAGCAATCAGCCCCAGCATTTT. Translated, it gives CASSPVSNQPQHF. Together with reference TRBV28 and TRBJ1-5, the CDR3 gives the full variable domain: DVKVTQSSRYLVKRTGEKVFLECVQDMDHENMFWYRQDPGLGLRLIYFSYDVKMKEKGDIPEGYSVSREKKERFSLILESASTNQTSMYLCASSPVSNQPQHFGDGTRLSIL.

The CDR3 nucleotides read TGTGCCAGCAGCTTAGATCGGGACAGATCCTACGAGCAGTACTTC. Translating gives CASSLDRDRSYEQYF. This sequence joins TRBV11-2 and TRBJ2-7; 7 bases map to TRBD1. Losses at the gene ends were 0 bases for V and 1 base for J; bases not matched to a gene: 3. CDR1 and CDR2 (germline): SGHAT, FQNNGV. There are 15 residues in the CDR3.

The sample holds a few counts of this clone. J is TRBJ2-2 and V is TRBV2; 7 bases align to TRBD2. J was trimmed by 1 base and V by 7 bases; bases with no gene match: 6. The CDR3 totals 15 residues. Germline V gene data show CDR1 as SNHLY and CDR2 as FYNNEI. The CDR3 coding sequence is TGTGCCAGCACGATTGGACTAGGGAACACCGGGGAGCTGTTTTTT. Translating it yields CASTIGLGNTGELFF. The full variable domain, with the rest looked up from reference TRBV2 and TRBJ2-2, is EPEVTQTPSHQVTQMGQEVILRCVPISNHLYFYWYRQILGQKVEFLVSFYNNEISEKSEIFDDQFSVERPDGSNFTLKIRSTKLEDSAMYFCASTIGLGNTGELFFGEGSRLTVL.

The chain carries TRBV6-2 or TRBV6-3 and TRBJ1-4; D possibly corresponds to TRBD1 (5 bases). The V end lost 2 bases, the J end lost 7 bases, and 29 bases lay between the germline ends. Germline CDR1 is MNHEY and CDR2 is SVGEGT. CDR3 length: 20 residues. CDR3 sequence: CASSYPLTRQSGTNSEKLFF. CDR3 nucleotide sequence: TGTGCCAGCAGTTACCCGCTGACTCGACAGTCCGGTACGAATAGTGAAAAACTGTTTTTT.

The chain has TRBV7-9 and TRBJ2-3, with 10 bases that match TRBD2. Germline V gene sequence: CDR1 SEHNR, CDR2 FQNEAQ (reference sequence). The CDR3 runs to 16 residues. Trimming removed 5 bases from V and 4 bases from J; junction bases left unmatched: 9. The CDR3 loop reads CASSPHISGRSDTQYF. CDR3 nucleotides: TGTGCCAGCAGCCCGCATATTAGCGGGAGGTCAGATACGCAGTATTTT.

This chain joins TRBV11-2 and TRBJ2-5, with D maybe TRBD1 (6 bases). V was clipped by 1 base and J by 4 bases, with 10 bases between them. This CDR3 contains 14 residues. Germline V gene lookup returns CDR1 SGHAT and CDR2 FQNNGV. DNA for the CDR3: TGTGCCAGCAGCTTAGGGCGAGGGGGAGAGACCCAGTACTTC. It encodes CASSLGRGGETQYF.

The gene calls are TRBV7-9 and TRBJ2-7; D may be TRBD2 (6 bases). CDR1 SEHNR and CDR2 FQNEAQ come from the germline V gene (reference sequence). This CDR3 has 14 amino acids. The germline V and J ends were trimmed by 5 bases and 5 bases, with 16 bases remaining between them. The CDR3 loop is CASSPFAGGHEQYF. The CDR3 DNA reads as TGTGCCAGCAGCCCCTTCGCCGGGGGACACGAGCAGTACTTC.

The rearrangement links TRBV5-1 to TRBJ1-1; TRBD1 matches at 8 bases. This CDR3 spans 15 amino acids. The V segment lost 1 base and the J segment 1 base; nucleotides outside the gene matches: 3. CDR1 SGHRS and CDR2 YFSETQ come from the germline V gene. CDR3 DNA sequence: TGCGCCAGCAGCTTGCAGACAGGGGCGAACACTGAAGCTTTCTTT. Its translation: CASSLQTGANTEAFF. Combining the CDR3 with reference TRBV5-1 and TRBJ1-1 gives the whole variable domain KAGVTQTPRYLIKTRGQQVTLSCSPISGHRSVSWYQQTPGQGLQFLFEYFSETQRNKGNFPGRFSGRQFSNSRSEMNVSTLELGDSALYLCASSLQTGANTEAFFGQGTRLTVV.